The 24 T cell receptor beta chains reported below all come from one sample, sequenced in a study of blood T cells in healthy people across ages. For the second PCR, which ran for about 6 to 12 cycles, a sample-barcoded 5' primer and a J-beta primer mix were used. TCRdb reanalysed the 5' RACE reads using MiXCR and keeps one entry per CDR3 protein. The table records 750,000 to 850,000 distinct CDR3 sequences, more than 20% of them present only once. The sample was also reused in another study, on T cells of mothers and their children.

The sample taken for sequencing was blood. The receptors here all came from a boy between 5 and 17 years old in good health.

The gene calls are TRBV5-1 and TRBJ2-3; 7 nucleotides agree with TRBD1. The CDR3 is 14 residues long. Germline V gives CDR1 SGHRS, CDR2 YFSETQ. V shed 2 bases and J 4 bases; nucleotides not matched to a gene: 4. CDR3 nucleotides: TGCGCCAGCAGCTTACCGACAGGGCCAGATACGCAGTATTTT. Translation: CASSLPTGPDTQYF. The whole variable domain, remainder taken from reference TRBV5-1 and TRBJ2-3, is KAGVTQTPRYLIKTRGQQVTLSCSPISGHRSVSWYQQTPGQGLQFLFEYFSETQRNKGNFPGRFSGRQFSNSRSEMNVSTLELGDSALYLCASSLPTGPDTQYFGPGTRLTVL.

The chain joins TRBV4-1 to TRBJ2-3; a weak D match, TRBD2 (6 bases). Germline V gives CDR1 MGHRA, CDR2 YSYEKL. The ends were cut back, 3 bases at V and 0 bases at J, with 16 bases in the middle. This CDR3 has 17 amino acids. The CDR3 DNA reads as TGCGCCAGCAGCCAGGTGGGGCGGGACGGAAGCACAGATACGCAGTATTTT. This translates into CASSQVGRDGSTDTQYF.

The rearrangement joins TRBV18 to TRBJ2-7; maybe TRBD1 (6 bases). The CDR3 totals 15 residues. Trimming cost V 5 bases and J 0 bases, with 14 bases left between them. Germline V lookup: CDR1 KGHSH, CDR2 LQKENI. DNA for the CDR3: TGTGCCAGCTCAACCACAGGGTCCTCCTCCTACGAGCAGTACTTC. It specifies CASSTTGSSSYEQYF.

This clonotype has just a few counts. The chain has TRBV2 and TRBJ2-5; possible D gene TRBD2, 5 bases. The J call is in doubt because the DNA end fits TRBJ2-1 better. CDR1 is SNHLY, CDR2 FYNNEI, per germline. This CDR3 spans 10 amino acids. The CDR3 spells CASSRRVQFF. DNA of the CDR3: TGTGCCAGCAGTCGGCGGGTACAGTTCTTC.

This clonotype was detected a few times. The germline gene is not matched at one end of the junction; a read error may be the cause. V and J are TRBV30 and TRBJ2-6, with 10 bases lining up with TRBD1. Germline CDR1 GTSNPN, CDR2 SVGIG (reference sequence). This CDR3 has 15 amino acids. The CDR3, as DNA: TGTGCCGGTGGACAGGGGGTAGCTGGGGTCAACGTCCTGACTTTC. Protein product: CAGGQGVAGVNVLTF. Using reference TRBV30 and TRBJ2-6 for the parts outside the CDR3, the full variable domain is SQTIHQWPATLVQPVGSPLSLECTVEGTSNPNLYWYRQAAGRGLQLLFYSVGIGQISSEVPQNLSASRPQDRQFILSSKKLLLSDSGFYLCAGGQGVAGVNVLTFGAGSRLTVL.

The rearrangement joins TRBV20-1 to TRBJ2-5; D remains unclear. The CDR3 is made up of 13 amino acids. The V gene's germline CDR1 is DFQATT and CDR2 SNEGSKA (reference sequence). V was pared by 3 bases and J by 0 bases, with 8 bases between. CDR3 sequence reads: CSASEEYQETQYF. As DNA, the CDR3 is TGCAGTGCTAGTGAGGAGTACCAAGAGACCCAGTACTTC.

V and J are TRBV27 and TRBJ2-5; 9 bases map to TRBD2. Near its end, the DNA agrees better with TRBJ2-1, so the J call may be wrong. The CDR3 consists of 12 residues. Germline assignment: CDR1 MNHEY and CDR2 SMNVEV (reference sequence). The CDR3 reads CASGAGGTEQFF. The CDR3 nucleotides are TGTGCCAGCGGAGCGGGGGGCACTGAGCAGTTCTTC.

The rearrangement uses TRBV29-1 and TRBJ2-2, with D hard to call. Germline V CDR1 and CDR2: SQVTM, ANQGSEA. Trimming removed 1 base from V and 4 bases from J, with 13 bases in between. The CDR3 sequence is 15 residues long. The CDR3 spells CSVEGPLQSTGELFF. DNA for the CDR3: TGCAGCGTTGAAGGTCCTCTACAGAGCACCGGGGAGCTGTTTTTT.

Only a few counts were recorded for this clonotype. This chain uses TRBV4-3 with TRBJ1-4; 10 bases match TRBD1. Germline V gene lookup returns CDR1 LGHNA and CDR2 YSLEER. J was trimmed by 4 bases and V by 0 bases; bases with no gene match: 2. The CDR3 covers 16 residues. CDR3 DNA: TGCGCCAGCAGCCAAGAGTGGACAGGGGGTAATGAAAAACTGTTTTTT. Amino acids: CASSQEWTGGNEKLFF.

The chain has TRBV29-1 and TRBJ2-1, with 15 bases lining up with TRBD2. Germline CDR1 is SQVTM and CDR2 is ANQGSEA. The CDR3 has 14 amino acids. V dropped 4 bases and J dropped 10; count of bases not matched to a gene: 5. The CDR3 protein is CSVGPGLAGGEQFF. The CDR3 DNA sequence: TGCAGCGTTGGACCGGGACTAGCGGGAGGCGAGCAGTTCTTC.

This clonotype was detected only a few times. The rearrangement links TRBV14 to TRBJ2-1, with D unclear. The ends were cut back, 3 bases at V and 4 bases at J, with 13 bases in the middle. Germline V CDR1 and CDR2: SGHDN, FVKESK. CDR3 size: 15 residues. Here the CDR3 DNA reads TGTGCCAGCAGCCACCGGGCAGCGTTATACAATGAGCAGTTCTTC. This codes for CASSHRAALYNEQFF.

This clonotype came up a few times. The germline gene is not matched at one end of the junction; a read error may be the cause. The chain uses TRBV29-1 and TRBJ2-6; D is possibly TRBD1 (5 bases). CDR1 and CDR2 (germline): SQVTM, ANQGSEA. CDR3 length equals 17 residues. The chain's CDR3 is CSVGGSAAIAGANVLTF. In nucleotides, the CDR3 is TGCAGCGTTGGGGGCAGCGCAGCAATTGCTGGTGCCAACGTCCTGACTTTC.

V usage is TRBV20-1 and J usage is TRBJ1-2; D is undetermined. CDR3 length: 13 residues. In germline, CDR1 is DFQATT, CDR2 SNEGSKA (reference sequence). V was shortened by 0 bases and J by 3 bases, with 8 bases between the two germline ends. CDR3 sequence (DNA): TGCAGTGCTAGAGAACCCGGACACTATGGCTACACCTTC. It translates to CSAREPGHYGYTF.

The chain carries TRBV27 and TRBJ2-3; TRBD2 matches at 8 bases. This CDR3 contains 15 residues. Germline V gives CDR1 MNHEY, CDR2 SMNVEV (reference sequence). V lost 2 bases and J lost 3; bases outside the gene matches: 4. The CDR3 region has the DNA TGTGCCAGCAGTTTAGGGGGACTAGAAACAGATACGCAGTATTTT. This gives the protein CASSLGGLETDTQYF.

Only a few counts were recorded for this clonotype. The chain uses TRBV29-1 and TRBJ1-1, with D tentatively TRBD1 (5 bases). The CDR3 has 15 amino acids. V was pared by 4 bases and J by 7 bases, with 22 bases between. Germline CDR1 is SQVTM and CDR2 is ANQGSEA. The CDR3 spells CSVVGGPGPSYEAFF. CDR3 sequence (DNA): TGCAGCGTTGTGGGGGGACCGGGACCGAGCTATGAAGCTTTCTTT.

This clonotype has a single count. This chain connects TRBV20-1 to TRBJ2-3; no firm D call. CDR3 length: 11 residues. Trimming took 3 bases from V and 3 from J, leaving 4 bases between them. Germline-derived CDR1 and CDR2 are DFQATT and SNEGSKA (reference sequence). For the CDR3, the DNA is TGCAGTGCTAGTATAACAGATACGCAGTATTTT. Amino acids: CSASITDTQYF.

As concerns this clonotype: Its ends do not fully match the called genes, so a read error is possible. The chain recombines TRBV6-2 or TRBV6-3 with TRBJ1-1; a possible D gene is TRBD1 (5 bases). From germline, CDR1 is MNHEY and CDR2 SVGEGT. The CDR3 contains 14 residues. This chain's CDR3 is CASNYEGLGTEAFF. In DNA, the CDR3 is TGTGCCAGCAATTACGAGGGGCTCGGCACTGAAGCTTTCTTT.

This clonotype has more than one count but fewer than ten. The chain couples TRBV3-1 to TRBJ2-7, with D possibly being TRBD1 or TRBD2 (6 bases each). This CDR3 is 13 amino acids long. The germline V gene has CDR1 LGHDT and CDR2 YNNKEL (reference sequence). Trimming took 6 bases from V and 6 from J, leaving 15 bases between them. CDR3 residues: CASRGGPSGEQYF. In DNA form, the CDR3 reads TGTGCCAGCAGGGGGGGCCCGTCAGGCGAGCAGTACTTC.

This clonotype was observed a few times. The chain carries TRBV29-1 and TRBJ2-6, with a weak D call TRBD2 (6 bases). The ends were cut back, 6 bases at V and 0 bases at J, with 9 bases in the middle. CDR3 length equals 14 residues. Germline assignment: CDR1 SQVTM and CDR2 ANQGSEA. In DNA, the CDR3 is TGCAGCGTCTCGGGGGTCTCTGGGGCCAACGTCCTGACTTTC. Protein product: CSVSGVSGANVLTF.

The chain combines TRBV28 with TRBJ2-7, with a tentative D call TRBD1 (5 bases). The germline V gene encodes CDR1 MDHEN and CDR2 SYDVKM. The CDR3 is made up of 14 amino acids. V lost 5 bases to trimming and J lost 2 bases, with 13 bases between them. CDR3 in amino acids: CASSRMTATYEQYF. The CDR3 nucleotides are TGTGCCAGCAGTCGGATGACAGCTACCTACGAGCAGTACTTC.

This clonotype was detected only a few times. V is TRBV20-1 and J is TRBJ2-4; D is unclear. Germline loops: CDR1 DFQATT, CDR2 SNEGSKA (reference sequence). This CDR3 is built from 14 residues. V was clipped by 6 bases and J by 4 bases, with 16 bases between them. DNA for the CDR3: TGCAGTGCACCCGACTTGTCTGGTAAAAACATTCAGTACTTC. Translating it yields CSAPDLSGKNIQYF.

This clonotype occurred a few times. The J gene is TRBJ2-3, the V gene TRBV19; D is possibly TRBD2 (6 bases). There are 13 residues in the CDR3. Trimming left V 8 bases short and J 5 bases short, with 14 bases between. Germline V gene data show CDR1 as LNHDA and CDR2 as SQIVND (reference sequence). DNA of the CDR3: TGTGCCAGTGCCAGGGACTTTTTAGATACGCAGTATTTT. Its translation: CASARDFLDTQYF.

This clonotype was found a few times. The chain has TRBV7-8 and TRBJ2-7; TRBD1 agrees at 11 bases. The CDR3 covers 18 residues. Looked up from germline, CDR1 is SGHVS and CDR2 is FQNEAQ. The V gene end was trimmed by 1 base and the J gene end by 3 bases; junction bases not matched to a gene: 11. As DNA, the CDR3 is TGTGCCAGCAGCTTAGTCGGGCGTATTGGGACAGGGGGCTACGAGCAGTACTTC. It encodes CASSLVGRIGTGGYEQYF. The whole variable domain, filled in from reference TRBV7-8 and TRBJ2-7, reads GAGVSQSPRYKVAKRGQDVALRCDPISGHVSLFWYQQALGQGPEFLTYFQNEAQLDKSGLPSDRFFAERPEGSVSTLKIQRTQQEDSAVYLCASSLVGRIGTGGYEQYFGPGTRLTVT.

The genes are TRBV3-1 and TRBJ2-5; the match to TRBD2 covers 9 bases. J gave up 0 bases and V 5 bases, and 7 bases lay outside the gene matches. Germline-derived CDR1 and CDR2 are LGHDT and YNNKEL (reference sequence). CDR3 length equals 16 residues. In DNA form, the CDR3 reads TGTGCCAGCAGCACCAGCGGGGGGCCACACCAAGAGACCCAGTACTTC. This sequence encodes CASSTSGGPHQETQYF.